These 6 T cell receptor beta chains came from one sample sequenced in a study of prognosis after radiotherapy for stage I lung cancer. Amplification of the TCR beta CDR3 (from genomic DNA) was done by two-round multiplex PCR. Every TRBV and TRBJ gene had its own specific primer in first-round PCR. From the multiplex PCR reads, TCRdb called clonotypes with MiXCR, one entry per CDR3 protein. Of some 60,000 distinct CDR3 sequences in the sample, 26% were seen once. The specimen comprised PBMCs, sampled before or after stereotactic body radiation therapy (not recorded which). The source is a donor aged 50 or older with non-small cell lung cancer.

This clonotype was found many times. V gene TRBV5-1 combines with J gene TRBJ1-1, with D perhaps matching TRBD1 (6 bases). The germline V gene encodes CDR1 SGHRS and CDR2 YFSETQ. The CDR3 has 14 amino acids. The V end lost 0 bases, the J end lost 6 bases, and 12 bases lay between the germline ends. CDR3 region: CASSLGPGGPEAFF. In DNA, the CDR3 is TGCGCCAGCAGCTTGGGACCGGGGGGCCCTGAAGCTTTCTTT.

This clonotype was counted at least ten times. V gene TRBV5-4 combines with J gene TRBJ2-3; D is possibly TRBD1 (5 bases). This CDR3 is 13 amino acids long. Trimming removed 3 bases at V and 4 bases at J, with 9 bases between. Germline V gives CDR1 SGHNT, CDR2 YYREEE (reference sequence). The CDR3 nucleotides read TGTGCCAGCAGCTCCCGACAGCCAGATACGCAGTATTTT. Protein: CASSSRQPDTQYF.

This clonotype was picked up many times. This sequence joins TRBV6-1 and TRBJ1-2, with 10 bases matching TRBD1. Germline V gene lookup returns CDR1 MNHNS and CDR2 SASEGT. Unmatched junction bases numbered 4, after V lost 8 bases and J lost 4 bases. The CDR3 sequence is 13 residues long. The CDR3 protein is CASGRDRGYGYTF. DNA for the CDR3: TGTGCCAGCGGCCGGGACAGGGGCTATGGCTACACCTTC.

On this clonotype itself: A much larger clone lies a single base off, so this may be a read error. V is TRBV5-1 and J is TRBJ1-1, with D maybe TRBD1 (6 bases). This CDR3 comprises 14 residues. CDR1 is SGHRS and CDR2 is YFSETQ in the germline V gene. V shed 4 bases and J shed 1 base, with 11 bases lying between them. Here the CDR3 reads CASSPLDRNTEAFF. The CDR3 nucleotides read TGCGCCAGCAGCCCCCTGGACAGGAACACTGAAGCTTTCTTT. The entire variable domain, with the rest obtained from reference TRBV5-1 and TRBJ1-1, is as follows: KAGVTQTPRYLIKTRGQQVTLSCSPISGHRSVSWYQQTPGQGLQFLFEYFSETQRNKGNFPGRFSGRQFSNSRSEMNVSTLELGDSALYLCASSPLDRNTEAFFGQGTRLTVV.

This clonotype was counted many times. V is TRBV6-1 and J is TRBJ2-7; 8 bases line up with TRBD1. Per the germline V gene, CDR1 is MNHNS and CDR2 is SASEGT. The V gene end was trimmed by 6 bases and the J gene end by 7 bases; junction bases not matched to a gene: 8. The CDR3 covers 13 residues. The CDR3 nucleotides read TGTGCCAGCAGACTGCAGGGGGCGCGAGAGCAGTACTTC. Protein product: CASRLQGAREQYF.

This clonotype was counted ten times or more. V gene TRBV15 combines with J gene TRBJ1-1; 7 nucleotides match TRBD1. CDR3 length: 17 residues. V shed 0 bases and J 0 bases; nucleotides not matched to a gene: 7. In germline, CDR1 is LNHNV, CDR2 YYDKDF (reference sequence). The CDR3 DNA sequence: TGTGCCACCAGCAGAGATCGACAGGGTCCCATGAACACTGAAGCTTTCTTT. It encodes CATSRDRQGPMNTEAFF.